This T cell receptor (beta chain) was observed in a study of blood T cell repertoires in COVID-19. Study details: T cells, B-cell-depleted T cells, or PBMCs supplied cDNA or gDNA.

The age range of participants was roughly 18 to 90 years, with residence in some 25 US areas. Under the authors' procedure: Amplification of reference gene primers provided the estimated nucleated cell counts. The table came from immunoSEQ multiplex PCR; TCRdb's copy has only in-frame clones and leaves some out. Clone size and V and J calls were adopted from that table, with D and trimming inferred from the DNA. The data hold hundreds of thousands of clones, with 86% observed a single time. The V gene's germline CDR1 is SGHVS and CDR2 FQNEAQ. Losses at the gene ends were 1 base for V and 7 bases for J; bases not matched to a gene: 10. The CDR3 covers 15 residues.

This chain connects TRBV7-8 to TRBJ2-7; 7 bases map to TRBD1. Source material: PBMCs or T cells enriched from blood (not recorded which). This receptor was obtained from a middle-aged woman with acute COVID-19. The CDR3 sequence: CASSLVRTGSGEQYF. The DNA for the CDR3 is TGTGCCAGCAGCTTAGTGCGGACAGGCTCGGGAGAGCAGTACTTC.